Only one count was recorded for the clone carrying this TCR beta chain. Its specificity is not known. The entry originates in a study of cytomegalovirus exposure and HLA in healthy donors. Study overall: Most genotyped donors, around four fifths of about 400, had Caucasian-associated genetic ancestry. Findings and caveats of the study: The authors listed 164 TCR beta chains as cytomegalovirus-associated.

13 Jbeta primers and 60 Vbeta primers were used for the PCR. Generated by immunoSEQ multiplex PCR, the TCRdb table keeps only in-frame clones and is missing some. The data show about 120,000 clones, 76% seen once. The study sampled nominally healthy donors, though unrecorded immune exposures were likely. This CDR3 is 14 amino acids long. V was pared by 0 bases and J by 5 bases, with 9 bases between. Germline V gene lookup returns CDR1 SGHDT and CDR2 YYEEEE. Sample: PBMCs. The genes are TRBV5-6 and TRBJ2-4, with unresolved D. The clonotype comes from a woman aged 40-49 years in good health and CMV-seropositive. In DNA form, the CDR3 reads TGTGCCAGCAGCTTGGGGCAGTTACAAAACATTCAGTACTTC. This codes for CASSLGQLQNIQYF.